These 26 T cell receptor beta chains share one sample of origin, sequenced in a study of blood T cell repertoires in COVID-19. Sequenced by immunoSEQ multiplex PCR; TCRdb stores in-frame clones only, minus some. The table lists some 160,000 clones, under 95% of them singletons, with more than 2% in the top ten. Source material: peripheral blood. The receptors originated from a man between 18 and 29 years old with acute or convalescent COVID-19.

The chain employs TRBV19 and TRBJ2-1; 10 bases agree with TRBD2. The germline V gene has CDR1 LNHDA and CDR2 SQIVND (reference sequence). Unmatched junction bases numbered 5, after V lost 9 bases and J lost 0 bases. This CDR3 comprises 15 residues. In DNA, the CDR3 is TGTGCCAGCCGTTTAGCGGGAGGCTCCTACAATGAGCAGTTCTTC. Protein product: CASRLAGGSYNEQFF. Together with reference TRBV19 and TRBJ2-1, the CDR3 gives the full variable domain: DGGITQSPKYLFRKEGQNVTLSCEQNLNHDAMYWYRQDPGQGLRLIYYSQIVNDFQKGDIAEGYSVSREKKESFPLTVTSAQKNPTAFYLCASRLAGGSYNEQFFGPGTRLTVL.

This clone is a singleton in its sample. The chain carries TRBV15 and TRBJ1-2, with D uncertain. The germline V gene encodes CDR1 LNHNV and CDR2 YYDKDF (reference sequence). Trimming removed 5 bases from V and 7 bases from J, with 17 bases in between. The CDR3 length is 14 residues. The CDR3 sequence: CATSSRETHLGYTF. The CDR3 nucleotides read TGTGCCACCAGCTCCCGGGAGACCCACCTTGGCTACACCTTC.

The chain combines TRBV6-5 with TRBJ1-2, with D unresolved. The V and J ends lost 5 bases and 4 bases respectively, with 11 bases between them. Germline V CDR1 and CDR2: MNHEY, SVGAGI. The CDR3 length is 13 residues. CDR3 sequence reads: CASSQEAPYGYTF. CDR3 sequence (DNA): TGTGCCAGCAGTCAGGAGGCCCCCTATGGCTACACCTTC.

This clone was seen only a few times. Other DNA sequences of this sample code for an identical CDR3. The rearrangement joins TRBV5-1 to TRBJ2-3; 9 positions agree with TRBD1. Losses at the gene ends were 2 bases for V and 2 bases for J; bases not matched to a gene: 3. In germline, CDR1 is SGHRS, CDR2 YFSETQ. The CDR3 runs 15 residues. CDR3 DNA sequence: TGCGCCAGCAGCTTCGGACAGGGGTTCACAGATACGCAGTATTTT. It encodes CASSFGQGFTDTQYF.

This rearrangement joins TRBV6-5 to TRBJ2-5, with D possibly being TRBD1 (6 bases). Trimming pared 8 bases from V and 2 bases from J, leaving 12 bases between. This CDR3 has 13 residues. From germline, CDR1 is MNHEY and CDR2 SVGAGI. The CDR3 spells CASLDRFQETQYF. DNA of the CDR3: TGTGCCAGCCTCGACAGGTTTCAAGAGACCCAGTACTTC.

This sequence joins TRBV6-5 and TRBJ1-6, with unresolved D. This CDR3 region has 15 residues. CDR1 is MNHEY and CDR2 is SVGAGI in the germline V gene. Trimming pared 4 bases from V and 10 bases from J, leaving 17 bases between. The DNA of the CDR3 is TGTGCCAGCAGTTTCCGAGAGGGTGGAAGATCACCCCTCCACTTT. It is translated as CASSFREGGRSPLHF.

The chain has TRBV24-1 and TRBJ2-1, with 11 bases fitting TRBD2. CDR3 size: 20 residues. The germline CDR1 and CDR2 sequences are KGHDR and SFDVKD. Losses at the gene ends were 2 bases for V and 6 bases for J; bases not matched to a gene: 17. CDR3 in DNA: TGTGCCACCAGTGATTCATTCCACGGGACTAGCGGAGCCTTATCCAATGAGCAGTTCTTC. Translation: CATSDSFHGTSGALSNEQFF.

The J gene is TRBJ1-1, the V gene TRBV7-9; no clear D. Germline V gives CDR1 SEHNR, CDR2 FQNEAQ (reference sequence). Trimming cost V 5 bases and J 0 bases, with 13 bases left between them. The CDR3 runs to 15 residues. Written as DNA, the CDR3 is TGTGCCAGCAGCAGCTCCGGGGTGATGAACACTGAAGCTTTCTTT. This encodes CASSSSGVMNTEAFF.

The V and J genes are TRBV30 and TRBJ1-3; 9 nucleotides align to TRBD1. From germline, CDR1 is GTSNPN and CDR2 SVGIG (reference sequence). The CDR3 covers 14 residues. Unmatched junction bases numbered 8, after V lost 3 bases and J lost 8 bases. CDR3 sequence (DNA): TGTGCCTGGAGGACCGACAGGGGGACCGACACCATATATTTT. As protein: CAWRTDRGTDTIYF.

J is TRBJ1-5 and V is TRBV19, with D tentatively TRBD1 (5 bases). Germline V gene sequence: CDR1 LNHDA, CDR2 SQIVND (reference sequence). CDR3 length: 18 amino acids. V was clipped by 6 bases and J by 1 base, with 22 bases between them. The DNA of the CDR3 is TGTGCCAGTAGCGCCCCGGGGGGATTTTTGGGAAGCAATCAGCCCCAGCATTTT. It codes for CASSAPGGFLGSNQPQHF.

The genes are TRBV11-2 and TRBJ1-6, with TRBD1 as a possible D gene (6 bases). Germline CDR1 reads SGHAT; CDR2 reads FQNNGV. V lost 2 bases to trimming and J lost 5 bases, with 13 bases between them. CDR3 length equals 16 residues. CDR3 loop: CASSLWTERNNSPLHF. The CDR3 nucleotides are TGTGCCAGCAGCTTATGGACAGAGAGGAATAATTCACCCCTCCACTTT.

Here the CDR3 DNA reads TGCGCCAGCAGCACGTTTTTGCAGGGGGCCAATAATTCACCCCTCCACTTT. As protein: CASSTFLQGANNSPLHF. The chain is built from TRBV5-1 and TRBJ1-6; 8 bases agree with TRBD1. V shed 4 bases, J shed 5 bases, and the junction held 11 bases outside the gene matches. The CDR3 totals 17 residues. Looked up from germline, CDR1 is SGHRS and CDR2 is YFSETQ.

The chain has TRBV6-6 and TRBJ1-5; the match to TRBD1 covers 8 bases. V shed 8 bases, J shed 2 bases, and the junction held 2 bases outside the gene matches. This CDR3 region has 13 residues. CDR1 MNHNY and CDR2 SVGAGI come from the germline V gene (reference sequence). The DNA of the CDR3 is TGTGCCAGCGACAGGGGTCGCAATCAGCCCCAGCATTTT. Translation gives CASDRGRNQPQHF.

The chain combines TRBV5-5 with TRBJ1-2, with TRBD1 matching over 7 bases. V was pared by 5 bases and J by 2 bases, with 9 bases of the junction left unmatched. The CDR3 extends over 15 amino acids. From germline, CDR1 is SGHKS and CDR2 YYEKEE (reference sequence). CDR3 loop: CASSISGTANYGYTF. The CDR3 DNA reads TGTGCCAGCAGTATATCCGGGACAGCAAACTATGGCTACACCTTC.

This rearrangement joins TRBV15 to TRBJ2-7; TRBD2 is a possible D gene (6 bases). Trimming stripped 3 bases from V and 0 bases from J, with 15 bases between. Germline lookup yields CDR1 LNHNV and CDR2 YYDKDF (reference sequence). The CDR3 consists of 16 residues. CDR3 sequence reads: CATSSQGLPSSYEQYF. The CDR3 region has the DNA TGTGCCACCAGCAGCCAGGGACTTCCCAGCTCCTACGAGCAGTACTTC.

J is TRBJ2-3 and V is TRBV24-1; 8 nucleotides line up with TRBD1. V was pared by 5 bases and J by 1 base, with 7 bases of the junction left unmatched. The germline CDR1 and CDR2 sequences are KGHDR and SFDVKD. There are 16 residues in the CDR3. The CDR3 coding sequence is TGTGCCACCAGTGGGGTCATGGGACAGGGCACAGATACGCAGTATTTT. This codes for CATSGVMGQGTDTQYF.

This clone was picked up a small number of times. The chain joins TRBV7-9 to TRBJ2-4, with 9 bases lining up with TRBD2. Per germline, CDR1 SEHNR and CDR2 FQNEAQ (reference sequence). Unmatched junction bases numbered 6, after V lost 0 bases and J lost 9 bases. The CDR3 has 15 amino acids. The CDR3 region is CASSLAPLAGVIQYF. In nucleotides, the CDR3 is TGTGCCAGCAGCTTAGCGCCGTTAGCGGGAGTCATTCAGTACTTC.

V usage is TRBV19 and J usage is TRBJ1-2; unclear D gene. The V and J ends lost 7 bases and 4 bases respectively, with 16 bases between them. CDR1 is LNHDA and CDR2 is SQIVND in the germline V gene (reference sequence). The CDR3 runs to 14 residues. CDR3 bases: TGTGCCAGTACCCCCACCCGGGATTCCTATGGCTACACCTTC. This gives the protein CASTPTRDSYGYTF.

This clone was detected only once. CDR3 sequence: CASSRDSNQPQHF. The CDR3 DNA reads as TGTGCCAGCAGCCGCGATAGCAATCAGCCCCAGCATTTT. This chain joins TRBV7-9 and TRBJ1-5; D ambiguous. This CDR3 is built from 13 residues. CDR1 is SEHNR, CDR2 FQNEAQ, per germline (reference sequence). The V gene lost 5 bases and the J gene lost 0 bases, with 5 bases spanning the gap.

The chain joins TRBV14 to TRBJ1-1; 7 bases agree with TRBD1. J gave up 3 bases and V 4 bases, and 20 bases lay outside the gene matches. Looked up from germline, CDR1 is SGHDN and CDR2 is FVKESK. The CDR3 runs 19 residues. CDR3 amino acids: CASSPIGVRGRQWDTEAFF. The CDR3 DNA sequence: TGTGCCAGCAGCCCAATCGGGGTAAGGGGGCGGCAATGGGACACTGAAGCTTTCTTT.

This clone has only a few counts. The chain carries TRBV29-1 and TRBJ1-1; D is ambiguous. Germline V gene lookup returns CDR1 SQVTM and CDR2 ANQGSEA. V dropped 5 bases and J dropped 10 bases, with 32 bases sitting between them. This CDR3 has 17 amino acids. CDR3 DNA sequence: TGCAGCGTTCAGACGGGCAGCTTCGGAGGTCTCTACCGTGTAGCTTTCTTT. It specifies CSVQTGSFGGLYRVAFF.

V and J are TRBV3-1 (or the pseudogene TRBV3-2) and TRBJ1-3; a possible D gene is TRBD1 (6 bases). V was trimmed by 4 bases and J by 3 bases, leaving 16 bases between them. Per the germline V gene, CDR1 is LGHDT and CDR2 is YNNKEL (reference sequence). The CDR3 totals 16 residues. DNA of the CDR3: TGTGCCAGCAGCCCGATGGGAGGGACAAGTGGAAACACCATATATTTT. This sequence encodes CASSPMGGTSGNTIYF.

The V call is TRBV5-1, the J call TRBJ1-6, with no clear D. This CDR3 has 13 residues. V lost 4 bases and J lost 7, with 9 bases in between. Germline loops: CDR1 SGHRS, CDR2 YFSETQ. In DNA form, the CDR3 reads TGCGCCAGCAGCGCGACTTGGAATTCACCCCTCCACTTT. The encoded protein is CASSATWNSPLHF.

This sequence joins TRBV21-1 and TRBJ1-2; whether TRBD1, the table's D call, matches the DNA was not checked. TRBV21-1 is recorded as a pseudogene. The CDR3 consists of 15 residues. CDR3 residues: CASSKNGTGGKGYTF. In DNA, the CDR3 is TGTGCCAGCAGCAAAAACGGAACAGGGGGCAAAGGCTACACCTTC.

The J gene is TRBJ2-2, the V gene TRBV3-1 (or the pseudogene TRBV3-2), with a tentative D call TRBD1 (6 bases). V lost 5 bases, J lost 6 bases, and 10 bases lay in between. The CDR3 runs 13 residues. Germline V gene lookup returns CDR1 LGHDT and CDR2 YNNKEL (reference sequence). Written as DNA, the CDR3 is TGTGCCAGCAGCACGGACAGTTCCGGGGAGCTGTTTTTT. The encoded protein is CASSTDSSGELFF.

The rearrangement uses TRBV2 and TRBJ1-1; 7 bases line up with TRBD1. Germline CDR1 reads SNHLY; CDR2 reads FYNNEI. There are 14 residues in the CDR3. J gave up 4 bases and V 4 bases, and 6 bases lay outside the gene matches. The CDR3 protein is CASSGSGGFTEAFF. CDR3 bases: TGTGCCAGCAGTGGGTCAGGGGGGTTCACTGAAGCTTTCTTT.